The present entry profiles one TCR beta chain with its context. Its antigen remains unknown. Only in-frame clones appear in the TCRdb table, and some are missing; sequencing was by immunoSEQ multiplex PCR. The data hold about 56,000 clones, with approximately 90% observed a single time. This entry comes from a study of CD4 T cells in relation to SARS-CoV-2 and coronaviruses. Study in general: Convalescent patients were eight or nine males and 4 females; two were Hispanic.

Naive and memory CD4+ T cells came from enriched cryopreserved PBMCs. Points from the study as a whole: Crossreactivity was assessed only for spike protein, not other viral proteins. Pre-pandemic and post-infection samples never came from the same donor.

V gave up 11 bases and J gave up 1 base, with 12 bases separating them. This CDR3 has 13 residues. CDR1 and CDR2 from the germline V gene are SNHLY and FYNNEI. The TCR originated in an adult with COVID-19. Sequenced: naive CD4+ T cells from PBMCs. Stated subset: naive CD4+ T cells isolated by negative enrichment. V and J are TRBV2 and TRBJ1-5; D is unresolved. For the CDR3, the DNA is TGTGCCTGCCGCCCGGGGAGCAATCAGCCCCAGCATTTT. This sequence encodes CACRPGSNQPQHF.